The 13 T cell receptor beta chains below come from one sample, sequenced in a study of blood T cells in healthy people across ages. Primers used in a second PCR of about 7 to 12 cycles were a sample-barcoded 5' primer and a J-beta primer mix. From the 5' RACE reads, TCRdb called clonotypes with MiXCR, one entry per CDR3 protein. Of approximately 810,000 distinct CDR3 sequences detected, approximately 35% appear once; the ten largest clones hold 10% to 15%. The specimen sequenced was blood. The receptors were sampled from a man aged 18-30 years in good health.

The V gene is TRBV11-2, the J gene TRBJ2-1; D might be TRBD2 (5 bases). The V gene lost 6 bases and the J gene lost 6 bases, with 18 bases spanning the gap. Germline V gives CDR1 SGHAT, CDR2 FQNNGV. The CDR3 has 15 residues. Here the CDR3 DNA reads TGTGCCAGCAGTCCCGGGCGACTAACACTCAATGAGCAGTTCTTC. It specifies CASSPGRLTLNEQFF.

There are many counts of this clonotype. The CDR3 DNA sequence: TGTGCCACCTTAGCAGGAGATACGCAGTATTTT. Amino acids: CATLAGDTQYF. The chain recombines TRBV10-3 with TRBJ2-3; unclear D gene. V lost 10 bases to trimming and J lost 5 bases, with 10 bases between them. This CDR3 region has 11 residues. The germline V gene has CDR1 ENHRY and CDR2 SYGVKD.

This clonotype was seen a handful of times. This chain uses TRBV12-3 or TRBV12-4 with TRBJ2-1; weak D call: TRBD2 (5 bases). Trimming stripped 0 bases from V and 0 bases from J, with 12 bases between. The CDR3 extends over 17 amino acids. The CDR3 sequence: CASSLARWSGSYNEQFF. The CDR3 nucleotides read TGTGCCAGCAGTTTAGCGAGGTGGAGCGGCTCCTACAATGAGCAGTTCTTC.

V usage is TRBV28 and J usage is TRBJ2-3, with D possibly being TRBD1 or TRBD2 (5 bases each). The CDR3 contains 15 residues. Germline assignment: CDR1 MDHEN and CDR2 SYDVKM. V lost 5 bases, J lost 1 base, and 13 bases lay in between. The CDR3 is CASSRGVSGTDTQYF. The CDR3 nucleotides are TGTGCCAGCAGTCGAGGGGTTTCGGGCACAGATACGCAGTATTTT.

This clonotype appeared a few times. This rearrangement joins TRBV20-1 to TRBJ2-7; TRBD1 matches 7 bases. The CDR3 consists of 13 residues. V lost 5 bases, J lost 3 bases, and 7 bases stayed unmatched. Germline assignment: CDR1 DFQATT and CDR2 SNEGSKA (reference sequence). The CDR3 nucleotides are TGCAGTGCTGAACCGGGACAGAACTACGAGCAGTACTTC. Its protein product is CSAEPGQNYEQYF.

The chain has TRBV11-2 and TRBJ2-7, with D perhaps given as TRBD1 or TRBD2 (7 bases each). Trimming cost V 0 bases and J 3 bases, with 15 bases left between them. This CDR3 contains 16 residues. CDR1 SGHAT and CDR2 FQNNGV come from the germline V gene. The CDR3 loop is CASSLDSQGGYYEQYF. CDR3 bases: TGTGCCAGCAGCTTAGATTCCCAGGGGGGGTACTACGAGCAGTACTTC.

V usage is TRBV7-3 and J usage is TRBJ2-3, with D possibly called TRBD1 or TRBD2 (5 bases each). With 2 bases removed from V and 1 base from J, the gap between germline ends came to 10 bases. This CDR3 comprises 15 residues. Per the germline V gene, CDR1 is SGHTA and CDR2 is FQGTGA. As DNA, the CDR3 is TGTGCCAGCAGCTTAGAAGGGGACGGCACAGATACGCAGTATTTT. Residues: CASSLEGDGTDTQYF.

This clonotype was counted at least ten times. The rearrangement joins TRBV20-1 to TRBJ1-1, with D tentatively TRBD1 (6 bases). Trimming took 5 bases from V and 1 from J, leaving 17 bases between them. Germline-derived CDR1 and CDR2 are DFQATT and SNEGSKA (reference sequence). The CDR3 runs to 15 residues. The CDR3 reads CSAPPHRDPNTEAFF. CDR3 coding DNA: TGCAGTGCTCCCCCCCACAGGGACCCGAACACTGAAGCTTTCTTT.

V is TRBV20-1 and J is TRBJ1-2; possibly TRBD1 for D (5 bases). V lost 5 bases to trimming and J lost 8 bases, with 12 bases between them. Per the germline V gene, CDR1 is DFQATT and CDR2 is SNEGSKA (reference sequence). CDR3 length: 11 residues. The CDR3 sequence is CSAWSGSGYTF. CDR3 sequence (DNA): TGCAGTGCTTGGTCAGGGAGCGGCTACACCTTC.

This clonotype was found many times. The chain joins TRBV4-3 to TRBJ2-1; 7 bases map to TRBD2. Germline V gene data show CDR1 as LGHNA and CDR2 as YSLEER. J lost 9 bases, V lost 0 bases, and 8 bases had no gene match. CDR3 length equals 15 residues. CDR3 sequence (DNA): TGCGCCAGCAGCCAAGACAGGGAGGGAGATGGTGAGCAGTTCTTC. Translating gives CASSQDREGDGEQFF.

This clonotype was found a few times. The chain recombines TRBV7-2 with TRBJ1-5; 10 bases map to TRBD1. V lost 10 bases and J lost 6; bases outside the gene matches: 12. This CDR3 has 15 amino acids. The germline V gene has CDR1 SGHTA and CDR2 FQGNSA. The CDR3 sequence: CATTTGTGEAQPQHF. CDR3 in DNA: TGTGCCACCACCACAGGGACAGGGGAGGCTCAGCCCCAGCATTTT.

V gene TRBV6-2 or TRBV6-3 combines with J gene TRBJ1-1; unclear D gene. This CDR3 comprises 12 residues. Deletions cut 2 bases from V and 6 bases from J, with 7 bases between. Germline CDR1 MNHEY, CDR2 SVGEGT. CDR3 in amino acids: CASSYVAAEAFF. The CDR3 DNA reads as TGTGCCAGCAGTTACGTGGCAGCTGAAGCTTTCTTT.

This clonotype has just a few counts. The chain combines TRBV12-3 or TRBV12-4 with TRBJ1-6; D ambiguous. The CDR3 length is 14 residues. Trimming removed 7 bases at V and 0 bases at J, with 7 bases between. CDR3 in amino acids: CASKGSSYNSPLHF. CDR3 bases: TGTGCCAGCAAGGGTAGCTCCTATAATTCACCCCTCCACTTT.